Listed here are 31 T cell receptor beta chains from one sample, sequenced in a study of OX40 agonist ivuxolimab in advanced cancers. Sequenced by immunoSEQ multiplex PCR; TCRdb stores in-frame clones only, minus some. The table lists about 50,000 clones, approximately 90% of them singletons. The source was CD4+ or CD8+ T cells sorted from blood, collected in a trial of the OX40 agonist ivuxolimab. The receptors shown here come from an adult with an advanced solid tumor such as melanoma, head and neck, liver or kidney cancer.

The rearrangement joins TRBV11-1 to TRBJ2-6, with 9 bases lining up with TRBD1. CDR1 is SGHAT, CDR2 FQDESV, per germline (reference sequence). J was trimmed by 0 bases and V by 5 bases; bases with no gene match: 11. This CDR3 has 19 residues. The DNA for the CDR3 is TGTGCCAGCAGCACCATATTGACAGGGGGATCCTCTGGGGCCAACGTCCTGACTTTC. It is translated as CASSTILTGGSSGANVLTF.

This chain connects TRBV5-5 to TRBJ1-2, with TRBD1 matching 7 bases. This CDR3 has 16 residues. Germline V gene lookup returns CDR1 SGHKS and CDR2 YYEKEE (reference sequence). The J segment lost 2 bases and the V segment lost 3 bases, leaving 10 bases of the junction unmatched. This CDR3 reads CASSYLGGGRNYGYTF. In nucleotides, the CDR3 is TGTGCCAGCAGCTATCTGGGAGGGGGCCGAAACTATGGCTACACCTTC.

This clone was observed a handful of times. CDR3 sequence reads: CASSEGPGLLQFF. In DNA, the CDR3 is TGTGCCAGCAGTGAGGGTCCGGGACTCCTTCAGTTCTTC. The V gene is TRBV6-1, the J gene TRBJ2-1, with a tentative D call TRBD2 (6 bases). Trimming took off 3 bases at V and 13 bases at J, with 16 bases between the two ends. The CDR3 contains 13 residues. Germline assignment: CDR1 MNHNS and CDR2 SASEGT.

V gene TRBV7-9 combines with J gene TRBJ2-4; 7 bases line up with TRBD2. Germline V lookup: CDR1 SEHNR, CDR2 FQNEAQ (reference sequence). The CDR3 consists of 14 residues. Trimming took 6 bases from V and 8 from J; bases not matched to a gene: 10. CDR3 nucleotides: TGTGCCAGCAGTGTAGCGGGCCCGAGAGACATTCAGTACTTC. Translated, it gives CASSVAGPRDIQYF.

The V call is TRBV6-6, the J call TRBJ2-7, with 12 bases identical to TRBD2. The V gene's germline CDR1 is MNHNY and CDR2 SVGAGI (reference sequence). The CDR3 is 16 residues long. The junction had 11 bases not matched to a gene; V was cut back by 6 bases and J by 5 bases. The CDR3 protein is CASSPTGTSGSDEQYF. CDR3 bases: TGTGCCAGCAGCCCGACAGGGACTAGCGGGTCCGACGAGCAGTACTTC.

The chain carries TRBV19 and TRBJ2-5; D gene uncertain. Germline V gene lookup returns CDR1 LNHDA and CDR2 SQIVND (reference sequence). CDR3 size: 11 residues. Trimming took off 4 bases at V and 3 bases at J, with 3 bases between the two ends. CDR3 sequence reads: CASSKKETQYF. The CDR3 DNA follows: TGTGCCAGTAGTAAGAAAGAGACCCAGTACTTC. Looking up the rest from reference TRBV19 and TRBJ2-5 gives the full variable domain: DGGITQSPKYLFRKEGQNVTLSCEQNLNHDAMYWYRQDPGQGLRLIYYSQIVNDFQKGDIAEGYSVSREKKESFPLTVTSAQKNPTAFYLCASSKKETQYFGPGTRLLVL.

The chain links TRBV6-6 to TRBJ1-2; maybe TRBD1 (5 bases). CDR1 and CDR2 (germline): MNHNY, SVGAGI (reference sequence). This CDR3 has 12 residues. The ends were cut back, 0 bases at V and 8 bases at J, with 7 bases in the middle. The CDR3 DNA reads as TGTGCCAGCAGTTACTCGGGGGACGGCTACACCTTC. Its protein is CASSYSGDGYTF.

This clone has more than one count but fewer than ten. This chain uses TRBV4-2 with TRBJ1-2, with 10 positions matching TRBD1. The trim removed 7 bases at V and 4 bases at J, leaving 6 bases unmatched. The CDR3 spans 14 residues. The germline CDR1 and CDR2 sequences are LGHNA and YNFKEQ. DNA of the CDR3: TGTGCCAGCACTACGGGACAGGGGATCTATGGCTACACCTTC. Translating gives CASTTGQGIYGYTF.

V usage is TRBV5-1 and J usage is TRBJ2-2; D may be TRBD1 or TRBD2 (5 bases each). Trimming removed 4 bases from V and 4 bases from J, with 17 bases in between. CDR1 is SGHRS and CDR2 is YFSETQ in the germline V gene. There are 16 residues in the CDR3. The CDR3 DNA reads as TGCGCCAGCAGCCTGACACGGGGACGGGGCACCGGGGAGCTGTTTTTT. Encoded protein: CASSLTRGRGTGELFF.

The chain uses TRBV5-1 and TRBJ1-6; a weak D match, TRBD1 (5 bases). Trimming took off 0 bases at V and 14 bases at J, with 18 bases between the two ends. Per the germline V gene, CDR1 is SGHRS and CDR2 is YFSETQ. This CDR3 comprises 15 residues. The CDR3 is CASSLGGAFSRALHF. The CDR3 DNA is TGCGCCAGCAGCTTGGGAGGGGCCTTTTCGAGAGCCCTCCACTTT.

The chain uses TRBV5-1 and TRBJ2-3; 11 bases match TRBD2. Looked up from germline, CDR1 is SGHRS and CDR2 is YFSETQ. CDR3 length: 15 residues. J lost 5 bases, V lost 4 bases, and 6 bases had no gene match. The DNA of the CDR3 is TGCGCCAGCAGCCCACTAGCGGGGGAGGGAGATACGCAGTATTTT. This translates into CASSPLAGEGDTQYF. The whole variable domain, remainder taken from reference TRBV5-1 and TRBJ2-3, is KAGVTQTPRYLIKTRGQQVTLSCSPISGHRSVSWYQQTPGQGLQFLFEYFSETQRNKGNFPGRFSGRQFSNSRSEMNVSTLELGDSALYLCASSPLAGEGDTQYFGPGTRLTVL.

The V call is TRBV5-1, the J call TRBJ2-1; 8 bases fit TRBD2. The CDR3 runs to 14 residues. In germline, CDR1 is SGHRS, CDR2 YFSETQ. After removal of 2 bases from V and 6 bases from J, the junction contained 4 bases not matched to a gene. For the CDR3, the DNA is TGCGCCAGCAGCTTAGGGCTAGCGGGCAATGAGCAGTTCTTC. Translating it yields CASSLGLAGNEQFF.

The sample holds one count of this clone. This chain joins TRBV2 and TRBJ2-1; D is unresolved. Germline-derived CDR1 and CDR2 are SNHLY and FYNNEI. V was shortened by 3 bases and J by 5 bases, with 14 bases between the two germline ends. The CDR3 is made up of 15 amino acids. The CDR3 sequence is CASSEPPVLHNEQFF. CDR3 DNA: TGTGCCAGCAGTGAGCCCCCTGTACTACACAATGAGCAGTTCTTC.

V is TRBV2 and J is TRBJ1-3, with TRBD1 as a possible D gene (5 bases). This CDR3 region has 15 residues. In germline, CDR1 is SNHLY, CDR2 FYNNEI. V was pared by 5 bases and J by 3 bases, with 14 bases between. CDR3 loop: CASSTGEGLGNTIYF. The CDR3 nucleotides are TGTGCCAGCAGTACCGGGGAGGGGCTTGGAAACACCATATATTTT.

V and J are TRBV2 and TRBJ2-4; TRBD2 agrees at 11 bases. Losses at the gene ends were 6 bases for V and 6 bases for J; bases not matched to a gene: 4. Germline V gene data show CDR1 as SNHLY and CDR2 as FYNNEI. CDR3 length: 14 amino acids. CDR3 region: CASRAGTSGNIQYF. CDR3 bases: TGTGCCAGCAGAGCCGGGACTAGCGGAAACATTCAGTACTTC.

The rearrangement joins TRBV18 to TRBJ2-5; 8 bases align to TRBD1. This CDR3 spans 13 amino acids. V trimming: 5 bases; J trimming: 4 bases; junction bases outside the gene matches: 3. CDR1 is KGHSH, CDR2 LQKENI, per germline. The CDR3 protein is CASSKGQGETQYF. CDR3 in DNA: TGTGCCAGCTCAAAAGGACAGGGAGAGACCCAGTACTTC. Using reference TRBV18 and TRBJ2-5 for the parts outside the CDR3, the full variable domain is NAGVMQNPRHLVRRRGQEARLRCSPMKGHSHVYWYRQLPEEGLKFMVYLQKENIIDESGMPKERFSAEFPKEGPSILRIQQVVRGDSAAYFCASSKGQGETQYFGPGTRLLVL.

This chain joins TRBV4-1 and TRBJ2-3; a possible D gene is TRBD2 (6 bases). From germline, CDR1 is MGHRA and CDR2 YSYEKL. Trimming removed 3 bases at V and 10 bases at J, with 14 bases between. The CDR3 spans 13 residues. This CDR3 reads CASSQGWTMSQYF. CDR3 in DNA: TGCGCCAGCAGCCAGGGGTGGACTATGTCGCAGTATTTT.

Details on this clone: This sample includes further DNA sequences coding for the same CDR3. The chain employs TRBV2 and TRBJ2-7; D not resolved. V was pared by 1 base and J by 6 bases, with 10 bases between. The germline V gene has CDR1 SNHLY and CDR2 FYNNEI. The CDR3 spans 13 residues. The CDR3 coding sequence is TGTGCCAGCAGTGAAGACTTAGCAGGCGAGCAGTACTTC. It codes for CASSEDLAGEQYF.

This CDR3 reads CASSSGTSGRVSSYEQYF. CDR3 DNA sequence: TGTGCCAGCAGCTCCGGGACTAGCGGGAGGGTTAGCTCCTACGAGCAGTACTTC. The chain combines TRBV5-4 with TRBJ2-7; 16 nucleotides match TRBD2. After removal of 3 bases from V and 0 bases from J, the junction contained 6 bases not matched to a gene. This CDR3 has 18 residues. Germline V gives CDR1 SGHNT, CDR2 YYREEE (reference sequence).

This sequence joins TRBV5-5 and TRBJ2-7; D ambiguous. CDR1 is SGHKS and CDR2 is YYEKEE in the germline V gene (reference sequence). The CDR3 totals 13 residues. V lost 4 bases to trimming and J lost 5 bases, with 13 bases between them. CDR3 sequence (DNA): TGTGCCAGCAGCCGGAGTCCAGGAAACGAGCAGTACTTC. This codes for CASSRSPGNEQYF.

The CDR3 is CSVADSSYEQYF. CDR3 nucleotides: TGCAGCGTTGCGGACAGCTCCTACGAGCAGTACTTC. The chain carries TRBV29-1 and TRBJ2-7; D may be TRBD1 (6 bases). Germline V lookup: CDR1 SQVTM, CDR2 ANQGSEA. Trimming shortened V by 4 bases and J by 0 bases, and 7 bases separated the two germline ends. The CDR3 runs 12 residues.

J is TRBJ2-4 and V is TRBV4-2; D is possibly TRBD2 (5 bases). V lost 2 bases and J lost 7, with 12 bases in between. Per germline, CDR1 LGHNA and CDR2 YNFKEQ. The CDR3 has 14 amino acids. The CDR3 DNA sequence: TGTGCCAGCAGCCAACTGGACTTAGCTAACATTCAGTACTTC. Translating gives CASSQLDLANIQYF.

This clone was counted a few times. This chain connects TRBV7-3 to TRBJ2-1; no clear D gene. The CDR3 spans 14 residues. Germline-derived CDR1 and CDR2 are SGHTA and FQGTGA. The ends were cut back, 3 bases at V and 0 bases at J, with 6 bases in the middle. The CDR3 DNA follows: TGTGCCAGCAGCTTTAGGAGCTCCTACAATGAGCAGTTCTTC. Protein: CASSFRSSYNEQFF.

This rearrangement joins TRBV2 to TRBJ2-7; 12 bases line up with TRBD2. This CDR3 has 14 residues. Germline V gene sequence: CDR1 SNHLY, CDR2 FYNNEI. The J segment lost 9 bases and the V segment lost 6 bases, leaving 9 bases of the junction unmatched. CDR3 nucleotides: TGTGCCAGCAGCCCGGAGACTAGCGGGAGCGTGCAGTACTTC. Translation gives CASSPETSGSVQYF.

The chain links TRBV6-5 to TRBJ1-5, with 7 bases matching TRBD1. CDR1 MNHEY and CDR2 SVGAGI come from the germline V gene. V lost 6 bases to trimming and J lost 6 bases; unmatched junction nucleotides: 11. This CDR3 region has 15 residues. The CDR3 spells CASSLRQGRSQPQHF. CDR3 coding DNA: TGTGCCAGCAGCCTTCGACAGGGCAGAAGTCAGCCCCAGCATTTT.

This chain joins TRBV6-5 and TRBJ1-4, with 8 bases identical to TRBD1. The CDR3 runs 15 residues. Germline CDR1 MNHEY, CDR2 SVGAGI. V lost 0 bases and J lost 5; bases outside the gene matches: 2. In nucleotides, the CDR3 is TGTGCCAGCAGTTACTCAGGGACAGGAAATGAAAAACTGTTTTTT. Encoded protein: CASSYSGTGNEKLFF.

The rearrangement joins TRBV9 to TRBJ2-3; no reliable D call. The CDR3 is made up of 15 amino acids. CDR1 is SGDLS and CDR2 is YYNGEE in the germline V gene. The V end lost 3 bases, the J end lost 1 base, and 12 bases lay between the germline ends. Written as DNA, the CDR3 is TGTGCCAGCAGCGGCCCTACGCTTGGCACAGATACGCAGTATTTT. It is translated as CASSGPTLGTDTQYF.

The chain has TRBV27 and TRBJ2-7; the match to TRBD2 covers 8 bases. Germline loops: CDR1 MNHEY, CDR2 SMNVEV (reference sequence). J was trimmed by 3 bases and V by 2 bases; bases with no gene match: 6. This CDR3 comprises 15 residues. CDR3 coding DNA: TGTGCCAGCAGTTTAGGGGCTAGCGGGTACTACGAGCAGTACTTC. Translation: CASSLGASGYYEQYF.

J is TRBJ2-5 and V is TRBV14, with D unclear. This CDR3 comprises 14 residues. The V gene's germline CDR1 is SGHDN and CDR2 FVKESK. The V and J ends lost 5 bases and 5 bases respectively, with 15 bases between them. CDR3 bases: TGTGCCAGCAGCAAACGACCTTGGGTGGAGACCCAGTACTTC. Its protein product is CASSKRPWVETQYF.

The chain is built from TRBV19 and TRBJ1-2; 7 bases map to TRBD1. The CDR3 loop spans 14 amino acids. Looked up from germline, CDR1 is LNHDA and CDR2 is SQIVND (reference sequence). V lost 7 bases and J lost 6; bases outside the gene matches: 11. The CDR3 is CASTRRQGLDGYTF. DNA of the CDR3: TGTGCCAGTACCCGTCGACAGGGCCTCGATGGCTACACCTTC. The full variable domain, completed using reference TRBV19 and TRBJ1-2, is DGGITQSPKYLFRKEGQNVTLSCEQNLNHDAMYWYRQDPGQGLRLIYYSQIVNDFQKGDIAEGYSVSREKKESFPLTVTSAQKNPTAFYLCASTRRQGLDGYTFGSGTRLTVV.

The rearrangement joins TRBV15 to TRBJ1-2; D unclear. Germline CDR1 is LNHNV and CDR2 is YYDKDF (reference sequence). V lost 0 bases and J lost 5, with 7 bases in between. The CDR3 totals 13 residues. The CDR3 nucleotides read TGTGCCACCAGCAGAGATGGAAGATATGGCTACACCTTC. It is translated as CATSRDGRYGYTF.